This TCR beta chain was obtained from a study of T cells in Graves' hyperthyroidism and ophthalmopathy. Amplification of TCR beta CDR3 regions was performed using RNA transcripts as template. The HTBI set primed first-round TCR CDR3 RT-PCR. TCRdb reanalysed the multiplex PCR reads using MiXCR and keeps one entry per CDR3 protein. The table includes 500,000 to 750,000 distinct CDR3 sequences, approximately 44% detected once. A word on this clonotype: Antigen unknown.

CDR3 length equals 14 residues. V lost 6 bases to trimming and J lost 2 bases, with 16 bases between them. The germline V gene encodes CDR1 SQVTM and CDR2 ANQGSEA. Study results and caveats: Among thyroid clonotypes expanded above 0.001, most also appeared in blood.

The source is a young woman with Graves' hyperthyroidism. The sequencing input was peripheral blood or thyroid tissue (not recorded which). The V and J genes are TRBV29-1 and TRBJ1-2; maybe TRBD1 (5 bases). In nucleotides, the CDR3 is TGCAGCGTAGTTGGACAAGGCGGCAACTATGGCTACACCTTC. It specifies CSVVGQGGNYGYTF.